This is a list of T cell receptor beta chains from one sample in a study of blood T cell repertoires in COVID-19. Sequenced by immunoSEQ multiplex PCR; TCRdb stores in-frame clones only, minus some. Among 150,000 to 200,000 clones listed, about four fifths were seen once. The sample taken for sequencing was peripheral blood. These receptors were collected from a man between 65 and 79 years old with active or convalescent COVID-19. Both conserved end residues are part of each CDR3. The order of the fields is V gene, clone size, J gene, D gene, CDR3 DNA, CDR3 protein. D genes are given only for firm matches. Size values are once, few and many counts, or a class for expanded clones, and some rows have none.

v_gene: TRBV2
abundance: -
j_gene: TRBJ2-2
d_gene: -
CDR3nt: TGTGCCAGCAGAGGGACTTCGAACACCGGGGAGCTGTTTTTT
CDR3aa: CASRGTSNTGELFF

v_gene: TRBV7-9
abundance: few
j_gene: TRBJ2-5
d_gene: -
CDR3nt: TGTGCCAGCAGCTCTTTCGCAGCGTCGAAAGAGACCCAGTACTTC
CDR3aa: CASSSFAASKETQYF

v_gene: TRBV27
abundance: -
j_gene: TRBJ2-5
d_gene: -
CDR3nt: TGTGCCAGCAGTTCGGAGAGAGAGACCCAGTACTTC
CDR3aa: CASSSERETQYF

v_gene: TRBV15
abundance: -
j_gene: TRBJ1-6
d_gene: -
CDR3nt: TGTGCCACCAGCAGAGATTCCCCTCATTCACCCCTCCACTTT
CDR3aa: CATSRDSPHSPLHF

v_gene: TRBV6-5
abundance: once
j_gene: TRBJ1-1
d_gene: -
CDR3nt: TGTGCCAGCAGAGCAGGGGACCTGAACACTGAAGCTTTCTTT
CDR3aa: CASRAGDLNTEAFF

v_gene: TRBV30
abundance: -
j_gene: TRBJ1-5
d_gene: TRBD1
CDR3nt: TGTGCCTGGAATCGACAGGGGGGGAACAATCAGCCCCAGCATTTT
CDR3aa: CAWNRQGGNNQPQHF

v_gene: TRBV29-1
abundance: many
j_gene: TRBJ2-1
d_gene: -
CDR3nt: TGCAGCGGAGCTTACAATGAGCAGTTCTTC
CDR3aa: CSGAYNEQFF

v_gene: TRBV7-8
abundance: -
j_gene: TRBJ1-1
d_gene: -
CDR3nt: TGTGCCAGCAGCTCGACCGGACAGCCCCTGAGCACTGAAGCTTTCTTT
CDR3aa: CASSSTGQPLSTEAFF

v_gene: TRBV7-9
abundance: -
j_gene: TRBJ1-3
d_gene: -
CDR3nt: TGTGCCAGCAGCTTAGTTCGAGGAACGCTTACCGGAGGAAACACCATATATTTT
CDR3aa: CASSLVRGTLTGGNTIYF

v_gene: TRBV27
abundance: -
j_gene: TRBJ2-5
d_gene: TRBD2
CDR3nt: TGTGCCAGCAGTACTAGCGCCACTGGGGAGACCCAGTACTTC
CDR3aa: CASSTSATGETQYF

v_gene: TRBV9
abundance: -
j_gene: TRBJ1-1
d_gene: TRBD1
CDR3nt: TGTGCCAGCAGCGTCTCAGGGGGGACTGAAGCTTTCTTT
CDR3aa: CASSVSGGTEAFF

v_gene: TRBV20-1
abundance: -
j_gene: TRBJ1-2
d_gene: TRBD1
CDR3nt: TGCAGTGCTAGTTCTGAGGGGGCTGGCTACACCTTC
CDR3aa: CSASSEGAGYTF

v_gene: TRBV7-2
abundance: -
j_gene: TRBJ2-5
d_gene: -
CDR3nt: TGTGCCAGCAGCCGAGAAAAAGAGACCCAGTACTTC
CDR3aa: CASSREKETQYF

v_gene: TRBV4-3
abundance: -
j_gene: TRBJ1-2
d_gene: -
CDR3nt: TGCGCCAGCAGCCCGACGCTAGGGGACTATGGCTACACCTTC
CDR3aa: CASSPTLGDYGYTF

v_gene: TRBV10-2
abundance: once
j_gene: TRBJ2-7
d_gene: -
CDR3nt: TGCGCCAGCACGAGTTCCGGGACCTACGAGCAGTACTTC
CDR3aa: CASTSSGTYEQYF

v_gene: TRBV10-2
abundance: -
j_gene: TRBJ2-1
d_gene: TRBD1
CDR3nt: TGCGCCAGCAGTGTGGCAGGGGGCGGGAATGAGCAGTTCTTC
CDR3aa: CASSVAGGGNEQFF

v_gene: TRBV20-1
abundance: few
j_gene: TRBJ2-7
d_gene: -
CDR3nt: TGCAGTGCTAGTGGGAGGGGGGGCGAGCAGTACTTC
CDR3aa: CSASGRGGEQYF

v_gene: TRBV21-1
abundance: few
j_gene: TRBJ2-7
d_gene: -
CDR3nt: TGTGTGGGTATGGAGCGGGAGTCGTACCAAGCATACGAGCAGTACTTC
CDR3aa: CVGMERESYQAYEQYF

v_gene: TRBV11-2
abundance: few
j_gene: TRBJ1-1
d_gene: -
CDR3nt: TGTGCCAGCAGTCCCAGGGTTCGCACTGAAGCTTTCTTT
CDR3aa: CASSPRVRTEAFF

v_gene: TRBV30
abundance: once
j_gene: TRBJ2-5
d_gene: -
CDR3nt: TGTGCCTGGATACGCGGGTGGGAGACCCAGTACTTC
CDR3aa: CAWIRGWETQYF

v_gene: TRBV18
abundance: -
j_gene: TRBJ2-7
d_gene: TRBD1
CDR3nt: TGTGCCAGCTCACCTGGCCGGGACAGGGGGGTCTACGAGCAGTACTTC
CDR3aa: CASSPGRDRGVYEQYF

v_gene: TRBV3-1/TRBV3-2
abundance: -
j_gene: TRBJ1-6
d_gene: -
CDR3nt: TGTGCCAGCAGCCCCTCGCACAGCAATTCACCCCTCCACTTT
CDR3aa: CASSPSHSNSPLHF

v_gene: TRBV4-2
abundance: -
j_gene: TRBJ2-3
d_gene: TRBD1
CDR3nt: TGTGCCAGCAGCCACGGGAAGACAGGGGACACAGATACGCAGTATTTT
CDR3aa: CASSHGKTGDTDTQYF

v_gene: TRBV6-2/TRBV6-3
abundance: few
j_gene: TRBJ2-1
d_gene: TRBD1
CDR3nt: TGTGCCAGCAGTTACTCGACAGGGGCTCCCAACGATGAGCAGTTCTTC
CDR3aa: CASSYSTGAPNDEQFF

v_gene: TRBV3-1/TRBV3-2
abundance: few
j_gene: TRBJ1-1
d_gene: TRBD1
CDR3nt: TGTGCCAGCAGCAGACAGGGGATCAACACTGAAGCTTTCTTT
CDR3aa: CASSRQGINTEAFF

v_gene: TRBV20-1
abundance: -
j_gene: TRBJ1-1
d_gene: TRBD1
CDR3nt: TGCAGTGCTACACAGGGGGCTGAAGCTTTCTTT
CDR3aa: CSATQGAEAFF

v_gene: TRBV5-1
abundance: -
j_gene: TRBJ2-7
d_gene: TRBD2
CDR3nt: TGCGCCAGCAGCTTGGGACTAGCGGCGAAGAGCTCCTACGAGCAGTACTTC
CDR3aa: CASSLGLAAKSSYEQYF

v_gene: TRBV7-9
abundance: once
j_gene: TRBJ2-2
d_gene: TRBD2
CDR3nt: TGTGCCAGCAGCCGAGGACTAGCGGTGTTGGGCGGGGAGCTGTTTTTT
CDR3aa: CASSRGLAVLGGELFF

v_gene: TRBV5-1
abundance: -
j_gene: TRBJ1-1
d_gene: TRBD1
CDR3nt: TGCGCCAGCAGCTCGGGGCAGGCAGGGGGCACTGAAGCTTTCTTT
CDR3aa: CASSSGQAGGTEAFF

v_gene: TRBV27
abundance: -
j_gene: TRBJ1-1
d_gene: -
CDR3nt: TGTGCCAGCAGTTTCCTGGGGGGAGAAGCTTTCTTT
CDR3aa: CASSFLGGEAFF

v_gene: TRBV5-4
abundance: few
j_gene: TRBJ2-7
d_gene: -
CDR3nt: TGTGCCAGCAGCCATCAGGGTTATTACGAGCAGTACTTC
CDR3aa: CASSHQGYYEQYF

v_gene: TRBV5-1
abundance: -
j_gene: TRBJ1-1
d_gene: -
CDR3nt: TGCGCCAGCAGCTTGGTTCCGGGAGGGGGTGAAGCTTTCTTT
CDR3aa: CASSLVPGGGEAFF

v_gene: TRBV6-4
abundance: few
j_gene: TRBJ2-2
d_gene: TRBD1
CDR3nt: TGTGCCAGCAGTGCCCAGGGACAGGGAAACACCGGGGAGCTGTTTTTT
CDR3aa: CASSAQGQGNTGELFF

v_gene: TRBV7-2
abundance: -
j_gene: TRBJ2-5
d_gene: TRBD2
CDR3nt: TGTGCCAGCAGCTTAGCGTTTAGCGGGGGGCCGCGAGAGACCCAGTACTTC
CDR3aa: CASSLAFSGGPRETQYF

v_gene: TRBV5-1
abundance: -
j_gene: TRBJ2-3
d_gene: -
CDR3nt: TGCGCCAGCAGCTTGAGCCCTGAGAGCACAGATACGCAGTATTTT
CDR3aa: CASSLSPESTDTQYF

v_gene: TRBV27
abundance: -
j_gene: TRBJ2-1
d_gene: TRBD2
CDR3nt: TGTGCCAGCACCCCGGTAGCGGGAGGGGTCACTGAGCAGTTCTTC
CDR3aa: CASTPVAGGVTEQFF

v_gene: TRBV5-5
abundance: -
j_gene: TRBJ1-3
d_gene: -
CDR3nt: TGTGCCAGCAGCTTAGCTGTGGTCGTTGGAAACACCATATATTTT
CDR3aa: CASSLAVVVGNTIYF

v_gene: TRBV30
abundance: once
j_gene: TRBJ1-3
d_gene: -
CDR3nt: TGTGCCTGGAGTGTACTCAGGGTTTCTGGAAACACCATATATTTT
CDR3aa: CAWSVLRVSGNTIYF

v_gene: TRBV5-8
abundance: -
j_gene: TRBJ1-1
d_gene: -
CDR3nt: TGTGCCAGCAGCTTGAACGGGGACACTGAAGCTTTCTTT
CDR3aa: CASSLNGDTEAFF

v_gene: TRBV11-2
abundance: -
j_gene: TRBJ2-1
d_gene: TRBD2
CDR3nt: TGTGCCAGCAGCGCCACTCCGGGACTAGCGGACAATGAGCAGTTCTTC
CDR3aa: CASSATPGLADNEQFF

v_gene: TRBV19
abundance: -
j_gene: TRBJ1-1
d_gene: -
CDR3nt: TGTGCCAGTAGTGAAACACTGAGGACTGAAGCTTTCTTT
CDR3aa: CASSETLRTEAFF

v_gene: TRBV11-2
abundance: -
j_gene: TRBJ2-1
d_gene: TRBD2
CDR3nt: TGTGCCAGCAGCTTTCGCGCGCGTAGCCTAGCGGGGACCAATGAGCAGTTCTTC
CDR3aa: CASSFRARSLAGTNEQFF

v_gene: TRBV2
abundance: -
j_gene: TRBJ2-7
d_gene: -
CDR3nt: TGTGCCAGCAGGGCAGGGCCCCCCCGGAGGCAGTACTTC
CDR3aa: CASRAGPPRRQYF

v_gene: TRBV18
abundance: -
j_gene: TRBJ1-2
d_gene: TRBD1
CDR3nt: TGTGCCAGCTCACCACAACAGGGGAATTCCAACTATGGCTACACCTTC
CDR3aa: CASSPQQGNSNYGYTF

v_gene: TRBV6-5
abundance: -
j_gene: TRBJ2-7
d_gene: -
CDR3nt: TGTGCCAGCAGTAAGGACACTCGATGGGACGAGCAGTACTTC
CDR3aa: CASSKDTRWDEQYF

v_gene: TRBV5-1
abundance: -
j_gene: TRBJ2-1
d_gene: TRBD2
CDR3nt: TGCGCCAGCGGGACTAGCGGGGGATACAATGAGCAGTTCTTC
CDR3aa: CASGTSGGYNEQFF

v_gene: TRBV4-2
abundance: -
j_gene: TRBJ1-1
d_gene: -
CDR3nt: TGTGCCAGCAGCCCCGCGGCGGGGCTTCTAATCACTGAAGCTTTCTTT
CDR3aa: CASSPAAGLLITEAFF

v_gene: TRBV5-1
abundance: -
j_gene: TRBJ2-1
d_gene: -
CDR3nt: TGCGCCAGCAGCTCCGGGGGGCCGGGCAATGAGCAGTTCTTC
CDR3aa: CASSSGGPGNEQFF

v_gene: TRBV18
abundance: few
j_gene: TRBJ1-4
d_gene: TRBD1
CDR3nt: TGTGCCAGCTCACCTTTCGGGACAGGGCGATCTTTTGCAACTAATGAAAAACTGTTTTTT
CDR3aa: CASSPFGTGRSFATNEKLFF

v_gene: TRBV29-1
abundance: -
j_gene: TRBJ1-1
d_gene: -
CDR3nt: TGCAGCGTTGATGGGCGACAGCGGAACACTGAAGCTTTCTTT
CDR3aa: CSVDGRQRNTEAFF

v_gene: TRBV25-1
abundance: few
j_gene: TRBJ1-5
d_gene: -
CDR3nt: TGTGCCAGCAGTGGGCTACAGGAGGGTCAGCCCCAGCATTTT
CDR3aa: CASSGLQEGQPQHF

v_gene: TRBV7-9
abundance: -
j_gene: TRBJ2-1
d_gene: TRBD2
CDR3nt: TGTGCCAGCAGCTTAATTCCTGCGGGGGGCGGGAATGAGCAGTTCTTC
CDR3aa: CASSLIPAGGGNEQFF

v_gene: TRBV20-1
abundance: -
j_gene: TRBJ2-1
d_gene: TRBD2
CDR3nt: TGCAGTGCTAGTTGGCTAGCGGAAGTCAATGAGCAGTTCTTC
CDR3aa: CSASWLAEVNEQFF

v_gene: TRBV29-1
abundance: -
j_gene: TRBJ1-1
d_gene: -
CDR3nt: TGCAGCGTTGGTGGGTCGACAGGCAGCCTAAGCACTGAAGCTTTCTTT
CDR3aa: CSVGGSTGSLSTEAFF

v_gene: TRBV19
abundance: -
j_gene: TRBJ2-7
d_gene: TRBD1
CDR3nt: TGTGCCACCAGACAGGGTACCGAGCAGTACTTC
CDR3aa: CATRQGTEQYF

v_gene: TRBV4-3
abundance: -
j_gene: TRBJ2-7
d_gene: TRBD1
CDR3nt: TGCGCCAGCAGCCGGACCGGGACAGGGAACTACGAGCAGTACTTC
CDR3aa: CASSRTGTGNYEQYF

v_gene: TRBV30
abundance: -
j_gene: TRBJ2-1
d_gene: TRBD2
CDR3nt: TGTGCCTGGAGTGTCACTAGCGGGGGAGCTAAGCAGTTCTTC
CDR3aa: CAWSVTSGGAKQFF

v_gene: TRBV25-1
abundance: -
j_gene: TRBJ2-5
d_gene: TRBD1
CDR3nt: TGTGCCAGCAGACTATCCGGGACAGGAGAGACCCAGTACTTC
CDR3aa: CASRLSGTGETQYF